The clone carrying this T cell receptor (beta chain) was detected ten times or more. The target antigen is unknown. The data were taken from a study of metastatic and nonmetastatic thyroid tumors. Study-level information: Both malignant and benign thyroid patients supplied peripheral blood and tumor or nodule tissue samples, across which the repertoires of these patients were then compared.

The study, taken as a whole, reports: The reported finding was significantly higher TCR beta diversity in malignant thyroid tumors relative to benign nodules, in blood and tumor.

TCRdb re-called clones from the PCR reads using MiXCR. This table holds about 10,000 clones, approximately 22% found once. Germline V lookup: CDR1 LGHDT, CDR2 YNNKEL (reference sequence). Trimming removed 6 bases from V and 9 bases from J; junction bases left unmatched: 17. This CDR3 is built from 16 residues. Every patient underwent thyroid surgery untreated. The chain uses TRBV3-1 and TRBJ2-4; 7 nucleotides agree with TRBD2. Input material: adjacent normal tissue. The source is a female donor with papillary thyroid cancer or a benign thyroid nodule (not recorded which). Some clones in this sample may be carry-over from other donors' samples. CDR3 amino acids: CASSPAGAGNLGIQYF. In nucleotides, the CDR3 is TGTGCCAGCAGTCCCGCGGGAGCGGGGAACCTAGGCATTCAGTACTTC.